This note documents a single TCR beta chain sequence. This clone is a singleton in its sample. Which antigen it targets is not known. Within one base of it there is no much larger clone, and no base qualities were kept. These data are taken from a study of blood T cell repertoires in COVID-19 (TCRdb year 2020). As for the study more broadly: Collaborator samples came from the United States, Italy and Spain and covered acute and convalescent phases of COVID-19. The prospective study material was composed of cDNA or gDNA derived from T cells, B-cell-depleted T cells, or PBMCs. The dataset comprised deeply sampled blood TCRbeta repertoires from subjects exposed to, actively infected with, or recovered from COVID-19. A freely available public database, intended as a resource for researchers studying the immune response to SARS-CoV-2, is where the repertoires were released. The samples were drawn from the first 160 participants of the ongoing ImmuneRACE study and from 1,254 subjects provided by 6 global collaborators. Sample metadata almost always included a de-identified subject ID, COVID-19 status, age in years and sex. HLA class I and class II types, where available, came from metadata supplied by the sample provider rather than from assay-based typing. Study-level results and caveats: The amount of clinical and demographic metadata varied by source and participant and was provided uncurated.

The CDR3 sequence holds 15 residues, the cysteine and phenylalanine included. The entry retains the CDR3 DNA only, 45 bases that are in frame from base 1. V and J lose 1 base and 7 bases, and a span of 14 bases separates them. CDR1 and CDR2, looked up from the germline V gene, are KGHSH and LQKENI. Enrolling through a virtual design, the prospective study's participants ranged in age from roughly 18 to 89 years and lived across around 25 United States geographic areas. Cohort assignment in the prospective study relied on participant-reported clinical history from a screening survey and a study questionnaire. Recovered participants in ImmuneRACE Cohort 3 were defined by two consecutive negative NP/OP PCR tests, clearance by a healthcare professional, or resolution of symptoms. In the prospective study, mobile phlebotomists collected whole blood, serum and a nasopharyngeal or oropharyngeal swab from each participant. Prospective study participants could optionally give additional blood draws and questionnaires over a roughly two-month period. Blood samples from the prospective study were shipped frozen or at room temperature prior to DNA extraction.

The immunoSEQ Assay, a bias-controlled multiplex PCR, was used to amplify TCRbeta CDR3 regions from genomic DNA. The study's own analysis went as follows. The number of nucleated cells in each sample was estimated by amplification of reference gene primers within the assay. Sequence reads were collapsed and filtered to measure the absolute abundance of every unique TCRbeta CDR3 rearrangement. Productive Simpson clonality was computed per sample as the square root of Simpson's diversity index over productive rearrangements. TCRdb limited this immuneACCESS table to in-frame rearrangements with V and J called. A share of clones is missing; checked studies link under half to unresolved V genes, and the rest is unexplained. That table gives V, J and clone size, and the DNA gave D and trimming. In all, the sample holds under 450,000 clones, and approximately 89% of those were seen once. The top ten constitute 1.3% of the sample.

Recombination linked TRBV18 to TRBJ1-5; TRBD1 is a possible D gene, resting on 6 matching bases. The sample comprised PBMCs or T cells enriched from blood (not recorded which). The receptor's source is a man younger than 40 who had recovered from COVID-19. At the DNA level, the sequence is TGTGCCAGCTCACCACTTCCAGGGGTAAGACAGCCCCAGCATTTT. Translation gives CASSPLPGVRQPQHF.